This is a list of T cell receptor beta chains from one sample in a study of cytomegalovirus exposure and HLA in healthy donors. Only in-frame clones appear in the TCRdb table, and some are missing; sequencing was by immunoSEQ multiplex PCR. The sample has about 120,000 clones, 75% to 90% seen once. Sample: PBMCs. The source of these receptors is a man aged 40-50 years in good health and CMV-seronegative. The CDR3 runs from the conserved cysteine through the conserved F or W. D genes are given only for firm matches. Expanded clones get a size class; other rows say once, few or many, or leave the size out.

J: TRBJ1-3
size: .
D: TRBD1
V: TRBV23-1
CDR3: CASSQSPRDRGPNTIYF
DNA: TGCGCCAGCAGTCAATCACCCCGGGACAGGGGGCCTAACACCATATATTTT

J: TRBJ2-5
size: .
D: .
V: TRBV30
CDR3: CAWSMGGVGQETQYF
DNA: TGTGCCTGGAGTATGGGTGGAGTCGGCCAAGAGACCCAGTACTTC

J: TRBJ1-4
size: .
D: .
V: TRBV19
CDR3: CASSVGAANEKLFF
DNA: TGTGCCAGTAGTGTAGGAGCGGCTAATGAAAAACTGTTTTTT

J: TRBJ2-3
size: .
D: TRBD1
V: TRBV5-6
CDR3: CASSPLVSGTDTQCF
DNA: TGTGCCAGCAGCCCACTTGTGTCCGGGACAGATACGCAGTGTTTT

J: TRBJ1-3
size: .
D: .
V: TRBV7-9
CDR3: CASSLAGKYSGNTIYF
DNA: TGTGCCAGCAGCTTGGCAGGGAAATATTCTGGAAACACCATATATTTT

J: TRBJ1-1
size: .
D: TRBD1
V: TRBV7-9
CDR3: CASSPGQGGTEAFF
DNA: TGTGCCAGCAGCCCCGGACAGGGAGGGACTGAAGCTTTCTTT

J: TRBJ1-6
size: .
D: .
V: TRBV4-1
CDR3: CASSLSGNSPLHF
DNA: TGCGCCAGCAGCCTTTCAGGGAACTCACCCCTCCACTTT

J: TRBJ2-1
size: .
D: TRBD2
V: TRBV5-4
CDR3: CASSLESGGPLYNEQFF
DNA: TGTGCCAGCAGCTTGGAATCGGGAGGGCCCCTTTACAATGAGCAGTTCTTC

J: TRBJ2-3
size: .
D: TRBD1
V: TRBV5-1
CDR3: CASSYGQGVKARDTQYF
DNA: TGCGCCAGCAGCTATGGACAGGGCGTCAAGGCCAGAGATACGCAGTATTTT

J: TRBJ2-5
size: .
D: .
V: TRBV4-2
CDR3: CASSQGDRLHGEETQYF
DNA: TGTGCCAGCAGCCAAGGAGACAGACTCCACGGAGAAGAGACCCAGTACTTC

J: TRBJ2-7
size: once
D: .
V: TRBV27
CDR3: CASMRVLAPYEQYF
DNA: TGTGCCAGCATGCGGGTTTTAGCTCCCTACGAGCAGTACTTC

J: TRBJ2-7
size: .
D: TRBD1
V: TRBV9
CDR3: CASSVGQGISYEQYF
DNA: TGTGCCAGCAGCGTAGGACAGGGGATCTCCTACGAGCAGTACTTC

J: TRBJ2-1
size: .
D: .
V: TRBV4-2
CDR3: CASSQVTSDSYGEQFF
DNA: TGTGCCAGCAGCCAAGTGACCAGTGACAGCTACGGTGAGCAGTTCTTC

J: TRBJ1-1
size: few
D: .
V: TRBV27
CDR3: CASSFRGVARATEAFF
DNA: TGTGCCAGCAGTTTCCGGGGGGTTGCGAGGGCCACTGAAGCTTTCTTT

J: TRBJ1-2
size: .
D: .
V: TRBV9
CDR3: CASSSEQGSYGYTF
DNA: TGTGCCAGCAGCTCGGAACAGGGTAGTTATGGCTACACCTTC

J: TRBJ2-7
size: .
D: TRBD1
V: TRBV4-2
CDR3: CASSRPGTGMVEQYF
DNA: TGTGCCAGCAGCCGGCCCGGGACAGGGATGGTCGAGCAGTACTTC

J: TRBJ2-7
size: .
D: TRBD1
V: TRBV27
CDR3: CASSNLRTGGVPLEQYF
DNA: TGTGCCAGCAGTAACCTCCGGACAGGGGGGGTCCCCCTCGAGCAGTACTTC

J: TRBJ1-2
size: .
D: TRBD1
V: TRBV7-9
CDR3: CASSPSTGSDGYTF
DNA: TGTGCCAGCAGCCCGTCGACAGGGTCGGATGGCTACACCTTC

J: TRBJ2-7
size: .
D: TRBD2
V: TRBV4-3
CDR3: CASSQGTSGIYEQYF
DNA: TGCGCCAGCAGCCAAGGAACTAGCGGGATCTACGAGCAGTACTTC

J: TRBJ2-7
size: .
D: TRBD2
V: TRBV27
CDR3: CASSLFGLAGSEQYF
DNA: TGTGCCAGCAGTCTCTTCGGACTAGCGGGTAGCGAGCAGTACTTC

J: TRBJ1-4
size: once
D: TRBD1
V: TRBV11-2
CDR3: CASSLGQGAGEKLFF
DNA: TGTGCCAGCAGCTTAGGACAGGGGGCAGGTGAAAAACTGTTTTTT

J: TRBJ1-5
size: .
D: .
V: TRBV30
CDR3: CAWSMSTGSNQPQHF
DNA: TGTGCCTGGAGCATGAGTACAGGGTCGAATCAGCCCCAGCATTTT

J: TRBJ2-7
size: few
D: TRBD1
V: TRBV14
CDR3: CASSPLAGTDYEQYF
DNA: TGTGCCAGCAGCCCTCTGGCCGGGACAGACTACGAGCAGTACTTC

J: TRBJ2-7
size: .
D: .
V: TRBV4-3
CDR3: CASSQDQGREQYF
DNA: TGCGCCAGCAGCCAAGATCAGGGCCGGGAGCAGTACTTC

J: TRBJ2-2
size: once
D: TRBD2
V: TRBV11-2
CDR3: CASSPLAAYTGELFF
DNA: TGTGCCAGCAGCCCACTAGCGGCATACACCGGGGAGCTGTTTTTT

J: TRBJ1-1
size: .
D: .
V: TRBV2
CDR3: CASRKTPMNTQAFF
DNA: TGTGCCAGCAGGAAGACACCGATGAACACTCAAGCTTTCTTT

J: TRBJ2-3
size: once
D: TRBD2
V: TRBV6-5
CDR3: CASKLAGEGDTQYF
DNA: TGTGCCAGCAAGCTAGCGGGAGAGGGAGATACGCAGTATTTT

J: TRBJ2-2
size: .
D: .
V: TRBV27
CDR3: CASGPPRRPDTGELFF
DNA: TGTGCCAGCGGGCCTCCCCGGAGGCCGGACACCGGGGAGCTGTTTTTT

J: TRBJ1-2
size: .
D: .
V: TRBV29-1
CDR3: CSVEYGSNYGYTF
DNA: TGCAGCGTTGAATACGGGTCTAACTATGGCTACACCTTC

J: TRBJ1-1
size: .
D: TRBD1
V: TRBV5-6
CDR3: CASGRDRRREHPFNTEAFF
DNA: TGTGCCAGCGGCCGGGACAGGAGACGGGAACACCCCTTTAACACTGAAGCTTTCTTT

J: TRBJ1-1
size: .
D: .
V: TRBV20-1
CDR3: CSGGMNTEAFF
DNA: TGCAGTGGAGGGATGAACACTGAAGCTTTCTTT

J: TRBJ1-6
size: .
D: TRBD1
V: TRBV7-8
CDR3: CASSLGRGLNSPLHF
DNA: TGTGCCAGCAGCTTAGGAAGGGGGCTTAATTCACCCCTCCACTTT

J: TRBJ1-6
size: .
D: TRBD1
V: TRBV19
CDR3: CASRDRASNSPLHF
DNA: TGTGCCAGTAGGGACAGGGCTTCTAATTCACCCCTCCACTTT

J: TRBJ2-6
size: once
D: .
V: TRBV18
CDR3: CASSPRANVLTF
DNA: TGTGCCAGCTCCCCCAGGGCCAACGTCCTGACTTTC

J: TRBJ2-4
size: .
D: .
V: TRBV18
CDR3: CASSPPNAGTKNIQYF
DNA: TGTGCCAGCTCACCACCGAATGCGGGGACCAAAAACATTCAGTACTTC

J: TRBJ1-2
size: once
D: .
V: TRBV19
CDR3: CASSTTGHYGYTF
DNA: TGTGCCAGTAGTACCACAGGGCACTATGGCTACACCTTC

J: TRBJ2-1
size: .
D: TRBD2
V: TRBV5-8
CDR3: CASSSVAGRNEQFF
DNA: TGTGCCAGCAGCTCCGTAGCGGGAAGGAATGAGCAGTTCTTC

J: TRBJ2-7
size: .
D: .
V: TRBV4-3
CDR3: CASSQDRLGREQYF
DNA: TGCGCCAGCAGCCAAGACCGACTTGGTCGGGAGCAGTACTTC

J: TRBJ1-5
size: .
D: TRBD1
V: TRBV6-5
CDR3: CASSSRGTVDQPQHF
DNA: TGTGCCAGCAGTTCGAGGGGGACAGTTGATCAGCCCCAGCATTTT

J: TRBJ2-1
size: few
D: TRBD2
V: TRBV5-1
CDR3: CASSLAGTSDDEQFF
DNA: TGCGCCAGCAGCCTTGCCGGGACTAGCGACGATGAGCAGTTCTTC

J: TRBJ1-5
size: .
D: .
V: TRBV28
CDR3: CASSLRQGNQPQHF
DNA: TGTGCCAGCAGTTTAAGGCAGGGTAATCAGCCCCAGCATTTT

J: TRBJ1-5
size: .
D: .
V: TRBV6-5
CDR3: CASGVGQPQHF
DNA: TGTGCCAGTGGAGTTGGTCAGCCCCAGCATTTT

J: TRBJ2-1
size: once
D: .
V: TRBV7-8
CDR3: CASSHSLSSSYNEQFF
DNA: TGTGCCAGCAGCCACTCCTTGTCAAGCTCCTACAATGAGCAGTTCTTC

J: TRBJ1-1
size: .
D: .
V: TRBV30
CDR3: CAWSDRFTEAFF
DNA: TGTGCCTGGAGTGACAGGTTCACTGAAGCTTTCTTT

J: TRBJ2-7
size: once
D: TRBD1
V: TRBV29-1
CDR3: CSGTTGGEQYF
DNA: TGCAGCGGGACGACAGGGGGCGAGCAGTACTTC

J: TRBJ1-2
size: once
D: .
V: TRBV28
CDR3: CASSLLSYGYTF
DNA: TGTGCCAGCAGTCTACTGAGCTATGGCTACACCTTC

J: TRBJ2-7
size: few
D: TRBD2
V: TRBV7-9
CDR3: CSSSLGLAGAYPEQYF
DNA: TGTTCCAGCAGCTTAGGCCTAGCGGGAGCTTACCCCGAGCAGTACTTC

J: TRBJ2-7
size: .
D: TRBD2
V: TRBV7-3
CDR3: CASSRGGISYEQYF
DNA: TGTGCCAGCAGCCGCGGGGGGATATCCTACGAGCAGTACTTC

J: TRBJ1-2
size: .
D: .
V: TRBV5-8
CDR3: CASSLGGTVTFGYTF
DNA: TGTGCCAGCAGCTTGGGCGGGACGGTAACCTTCGGCTACACCTTC

J: TRBJ2-4
size: .
D: TRBD1
V: TRBV19
CDR3: CATTSDRQGTPKNIQYF
DNA: TGTGCCACCACATCGGACCGACAGGGAACCCCCAAAAACATTCAGTACTTC

J: TRBJ2-7
size: .
D: .
V: TRBV30
CDR3: CAWHIGGREQYF
DNA: TGTGCCTGGCACATAGGGGGTCGGGAGCAGTACTTC